These T cell receptor beta chains were read from a single sample in a study of beta chain features in type 1 diabetes. TCRdb keeps only in-frame clones here, not all; method: immunoSEQ multiplex PCR. The sample carries roughly 150,000 clones, around 10% recorded once. Sequenced material: central memory CD4+ T cells from blood. The receptors come from a man younger than 30 in good health. Both conserved end residues are part of each CDR3. D genes are given only for firm matches. A clone size is listed for some rows: how often the clone was seen (once, few, many), or a class if it is expanded.

j_gene: TRBJ2-5
abundance: .
d_gene: TRBD2
v_gene: TRBV5-1
CDR3aa: CASSPNPSGRARKTQYF
CDR3nt: TGCGCCAGCAGCCCGAACCCTAGCGGGAGGGCTAGGAAGACCCAGTACTTC

j_gene: TRBJ1-3
abundance: few
d_gene: TRBD1
v_gene: TRBV5-1
CDR3aa: CASSLEGTGTSGNTIYF
CDR3nt: TGCGCCAGCAGCTTGGAGGGGACAGGGACCTCTGGAAACACCATATATTTT

j_gene: TRBJ1-1
abundance: .
d_gene: TRBD1
v_gene: TRBV5-1
CDR3aa: CASSTQTGADTEAFF
CDR3nt: TGCGCCAGCAGCACACAGACAGGGGCGGACACTGAAGCTTTCTTT

j_gene: TRBJ2-1
abundance: .
d_gene: TRBD1
v_gene: TRBV7-2
CDR3aa: CASSDRQGADEQFF
CDR3nt: TGTGCCAGCAGCGACCGACAGGGGGCGGATGAGCAGTTCTTC

j_gene: TRBJ2-1
abundance: few
d_gene: TRBD1
v_gene: TRBV29-1
CDR3aa: CSVAGQGMNNEQFF
CDR3nt: TGCAGCGTGGCAGGACAGGGAATGAACAATGAGCAGTTCTTC

j_gene: TRBJ2-2
abundance: few
d_gene: .
v_gene: TRBV4-1
CDR3aa: CASSQAGSNTGELFF
CDR3nt: TGCGCCAGCAGCCAAGCGGGGTCGAACACCGGGGAGCTGTTTTTT

j_gene: TRBJ2-5
abundance: .
d_gene: TRBD2
v_gene: TRBV10-3
CDR3aa: CAISSGRARETQYF
CDR3nt: TGTGCCATCAGCAGCGGGAGGGCCAGAGAGACCCAGTACTTC

j_gene: TRBJ2-7
abundance: few
d_gene: TRBD1
v_gene: TRBV11-2
CDR3aa: CASSLVGQASYEQYF
CDR3nt: TGTGCCAGCAGCCTTGTGGGACAGGCTTCCTACGAGCAGTACTTC

j_gene: TRBJ2-7
abundance: .
d_gene: TRBD1
v_gene: TRBV6-6
CDR3aa: CASRTGQGPAYEQYF
CDR3nt: TGTGCCAGCAGGACGGGACAGGGGCCTGCCTACGAGCAGTACTTC

j_gene: TRBJ2-4
abundance: few
d_gene: .
v_gene: TRBV18
CDR3aa: CASSKVLERAKNIQYF
CDR3nt: TGTGCCAGCTCAAAGGTCTTAGAACGAGCCAAAAACATTCAGTACTTC

j_gene: TRBJ2-1
abundance: .
d_gene: TRBD2
v_gene: TRBV9
CDR3aa: CASSSTTLAGHNEQFF
CDR3nt: TGTGCCAGCAGCTCCACGACCCTAGCGGGGCACAATGAGCAGTTCTTC

j_gene: TRBJ2-3
abundance: few
d_gene: .
v_gene: TRBV10-3
CDR3aa: CAISESKTDTQYF
CDR3nt: TGTGCCATCAGTGAGTCGAAGACGGATACGCAGTATTTT

j_gene: TRBJ2-7
abundance: many
d_gene: .
v_gene: TRBV13
CDR3aa: CASSFKTYEQYF
CDR3nt: TGTGCCAGCAGCTTCAAAACTTACGAGCAGTACTTC